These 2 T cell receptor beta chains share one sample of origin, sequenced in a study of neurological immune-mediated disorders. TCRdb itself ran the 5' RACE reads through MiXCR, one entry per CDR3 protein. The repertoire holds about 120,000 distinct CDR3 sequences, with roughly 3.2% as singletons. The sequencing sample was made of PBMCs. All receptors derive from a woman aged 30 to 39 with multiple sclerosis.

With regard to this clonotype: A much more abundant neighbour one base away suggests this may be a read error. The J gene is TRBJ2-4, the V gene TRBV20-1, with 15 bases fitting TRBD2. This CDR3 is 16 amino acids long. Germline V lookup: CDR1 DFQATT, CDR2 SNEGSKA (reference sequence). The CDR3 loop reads CSAFRTSGGVKKIQYF. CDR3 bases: TGCAGTGCTTTCCGGACTAGCGGGGGGGTTAAAAAAATTCAGTACTTC.

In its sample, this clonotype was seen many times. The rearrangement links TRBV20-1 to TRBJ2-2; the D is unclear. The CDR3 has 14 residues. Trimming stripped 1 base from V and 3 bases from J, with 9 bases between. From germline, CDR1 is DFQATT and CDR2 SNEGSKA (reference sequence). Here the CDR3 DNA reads TGCAGTGCTAGAGGGCCAGCACACACCGGGGAGCTGTTTTTT. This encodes CSARGPAHTGELFF.